This paragraph reports one T cell receptor beta chain. No antigen is known for it. 60 Vbeta and 13 Jbeta primers were used in PCR. The protocol was immunoSEQ multiplex PCR, while the TCRdb copy is restricted to in-frame clones and leaves out a portion. This sample's clone table lists 110,000 to 150,000 clones. The CDR3 length is 13 residues. V lost 4 bases and J lost 8; bases outside the gene matches: 5. CDR1 is LGHNA, CDR2 YSLEER, per germline. This specimen comes from a study of cytomegalovirus exposure and HLA in healthy donors. Study at large: Approximately 180 million T cells yielded under 130 million unique TCR beta sequences in earlier analysis.

Study results and caveats: TCR beta sequences reportedly predicted the HLA-A and HLA-B alleles of most subjects accurately. Within the data, a cluster of highly shared sequence variants was likely a sequencing artifact.

The sequencing sample was made of PBMCs. The gene calls are TRBV4-3 and TRBJ1-2, with 9 bases fitting TRBD1. This clonotype was obtained from a woman between 18 and 30 years old in good health and CMV-seronegative. CDR3 coding DNA: TGCGCCAGCAGCCTACAGGGGGCCGGGGGCTACACCTTC. Protein: CASSLQGAGGYTF.